This TCR beta chain was observed in a study of T-cell reconstitution after alpha-beta-depleted transplantation in children. Study observations and caveats: Once a year had passed after transplant, T-cell counts and diversity came mostly from newly produced T cells. Alpha-beta T cells about two months after transplant reportedly derived from several hundred expanded graft clones.

Construction of the TCRbeta library involved unique molecular identifiers. Using its own MiXCR run on the PCR reads, TCRdb lists one record per CDR3 protein. The sample lists about 70,000 distinct CDR3 sequences, approximately 10% occurring once. This clonotype came up many times. The antigen is undetermined. The CDR3 is made up of 15 amino acids. Trimming took 6 bases from V and 7 from J; bases not matched to a gene: 10. Germline V gene sequence: CDR1 SGHVS, CDR2 FQNEAQ. Sample: PBMCs, taken before TCRalphabeta/CD19-depleted stem cell transplant. The receptor was isolated from a boy younger than 18 with acute myeloid leukemia, due to receive a stem cell transplant. The rearrangement joins TRBV7-8 to TRBJ2-1; 9 bases agree with TRBD2. CDR3 bases: TGTGCCAGCAGTTATGGACTAGCGCTTCGGAATGAGCAGTTCTTC. Its translation is CASSYGLALRNEQFF.